This is a list of T cell receptor beta chains from one sample in a study of T-cell memory formation after mild COVID-19. MiXCR, applied by TCRdb to the 5' RACE reads, yields one record per CDR3 protein. Of just over 150,000 distinct CDR3 sequences in the sample, about a third were seen once. The sample comprised PBMCs or a T cell subset sorted from them (not recorded which). These receptors were collected from an adult woman who had mild COVID-19 (a few samples of this study predate the infection). Cell type and time point are not known. The CDR3 runs from the conserved cysteine through the conserved F or W. A D gene is named only where the DNA matches it firmly. Size is stated for part of the rows, as once, few or many counts, or as a class when the clone is expanded.

16,.,TRBV29-1,TRBJ2-4,.,CSVEGSSRGTKNIQYF,TGCAGCGTTGAAGGCTCAAGTCGGGGGACCAAAAACATTCAGTACTTC
14,.,TRBV18,TRBJ2-5,TRBD1,CASSPTGVRETQYF,TGTGCCAGCTCGCCGACAGGGGTGAGAGAGACCCAGTACTTC
14,.,TRBV5-6,TRBJ2-1,TRBD1,CASSSDRGRNEQFF,TGTGCCAGCAGCTCTGACAGGGGTAGAAATGAGCAGTTCTTC
16,.,TRBV5-1,TRBJ1-4,TRBD1,CASSFLPGQGEEKLFF,TGCGCCAGCAGCTTCCTCCCGGGACAGGGAGAGGAAAAACTGTTTTTT
17,.,TRBV11-2,TRBJ2-6,.,CASSLALRVYGANVLTF,TGTGCCAGCAGCTTAGCTCTCCGGGTTTACGGGGCCAACGTCCTGACTTTC
12,.,TRBV2,TRBJ2-2,.,CASVLGPGELFF,TGTGCCAGCGTACTAGGCCCCGGGGAGCTGTTTTTT
14,few,TRBV5-1,TRBJ1-2,TRBD1,CASRPGGGTDGYTF,TGCGCCAGCAGGCCTGGGGGAGGGACAGATGGCTACACCTTC
14,.,TRBV7-9,TRBJ2-7,TRBD1,CASSFRDSSYEQYF,TGTGCCAGCAGCTTCCGGGACAGCTCCTACGAGCAGTACTTC
15,few,TRBV20-1,TRBJ2-1,TRBD2,CSRLASGSRNNEQFF,TGCAGTAGGCTGGCTAGCGGGAGTCGGAATAATGAGCAGTTCTTC
15,.,TRBV18,TRBJ1-2,TRBD1,CASSQGQGANYGYTF,TGTGCCAGCTCACAAGGACAGGGGGCCAACTATGGCTACACCTTC
15,.,TRBV9,TRBJ2-2,TRBD1,CASSATGTEAGELFF,TGTGCCAGCAGCGCGACAGGGACGGAAGCCGGGGAGCTGTTTTTT